This TCR beta chain appears in the sequencing data of a study of cytotoxic CD8 clonotypes in ibrutinib-treated CLL (dated by TCRdb to the early 2020s). A note on the overall study: In this cohort, 15 patients were treatment-naive and roughly ten were relapsed/refractory, while about 17 had unmutated IGHV. Partial responses were observed in some 24 patients and complete responses in 2; after a median follow-up of 68 months, remission was maintained in approximately 15 patients and progression was observed in approximately 12. The response samples were drawn at a median of approximately 11 months into treatment, with a range of roughly 6 to 40 months. On average, each sample yielded around 230,000 productive templates and about 100,000 productive rearrangements. Of the roughly 90 participants in the trial, 25 to 30 had longitudinal samples available. Cryopreserved peripheral blood mononuclear cells were collected before treatment, at response, and at either disease progression or sustained remission. Patients were still on ibrutinib when every remission and progressive disease sample was collected. Results and caveats for the whole study, not just this receptor: Lymph node repertoires were not examined, and the timing of sampling was not matched between patients in sustained remission and those whose disease progressed. An increase in clonality was observed at ibrutinib response, with clonality remaining stable during sustained remission and falling back toward baseline at progression. Public clonotypes were found to be uncommon and were observed to contract or remain stable during treatment; the increase in clonality was shown to reflect expansion of private clonotypes at ibrutinib response. Baseline clonality was found to be higher than that of age-matched healthy donors and was strongly correlated with circulating CD8+ T-cell counts.

On this clone: There is no known antigen for this receptor. Per-base quality was not reported, and no clone a single base away is much larger than it.

Per the publication, the time point label means: approximately 11 months on ibrutinib. For TCR beta library preparation, approximately 1.8 micrograms of genomic DNA was extracted from cryopreserved PBMCs. High-throughput TCR beta sequencing was performed on longitudinal blood samples from CLL patients receiving ibrutinib monotherapy. The patients were enrolled in a single-center, open-label phase 2 trial of ibrutinib monotherapy. There are 15 amino acids in the CDR3, from cysteine to phenylalanine inclusive. This entry keeps only the CDR3 DNA: 45 bases, framed from base 1. Via the germline V gene, CDR1 is MGHRA and CDR2 YSYEKL. From V the trimming removes 0 bases and from J it removes 9 bases, while the gene matches leave 8 bases of the junction unaccounted for. A MiSeq instrument was used for deep resolution sequencing, which targeted depths ranging from 1 in 1 million up to 1 in 200,000 T cells, with coverage averaging 10x for each clonotype. The immunoSEQ hsTCRB Kit was used to generate TCR beta libraries. Processing in the source paper ran as follows. Data were analyzed with ImmunoSEQ Data Assistant and ImmunoSEQ Analyzer, with V, D and J genes assigned per IMGT definitions. Clonality, with values ranging from 0 to 1, was calculated as one minus the normalized Shannon entropy of productive rearrangement frequencies. Only overrepresented clonotypes making up at least 0.05% of the repertoire of each patient were included in the public clonotype analysis. Fewer than 15 repertoires from age-matched healthy donors, obtained from immuneACCESS, served as clonality controls. TCRdb took over this immuneACCESS table, retaining in-frame rearrangements with V and J assigned. Such tables are incomplete; in checked studies, under half of the missing clones stem from an unresolved V gene, and the remainder is unexplained. V, J and clone size were drawn from that table, and D and trimming were deduced from the DNA. This sample gives some 98,000 clones in total; 70% to 80% of them show up just once. Less than 35% of the sample comes from the top ten.

The receptor was isolated from a human donor with chronic lymphocytic leukemia. The rearranged segments are TRBV4-1 and TRBJ2-3, with 8 middle bases fitting TRBD2. Sequenced here: PBMCs, sampled after 12 months of ibrutinib treatment. The CDR3 protein sequence reads: CASSQERGLARTQYF. The bases read TGCGCCAGCAGCCAAGAAAGAGGACTAGCTAGGACGCAGTATTTT.